The 25 T cell receptor beta chains listed next were all sequenced from one sample in a study of blood T cell repertoires in COVID-19. Only in-frame clones appear in the TCRdb table, and some are missing; sequencing was by immunoSEQ multiplex PCR. The table shows about 200,000 clones, with over 80% occurring only once. The sequenced sample was peripheral blood. Receptor source: a woman between 55 and 75 years old with COVID-19, enrolled during active disease.

The CDR3 coding sequence is TGTGCCAGTACCCTCCGGGGACAGGGTCCTGAGCAGTTCTTC. Protein sequence: CASTLRGQGPEQFF. The chain employs TRBV19 and TRBJ2-1; 9 bases align to TRBD1. The CDR3 has 14 amino acids. The V gene end was trimmed by 7 bases and the J gene end by 9 bases; junction bases not matched to a gene: 10. The germline CDR1 and CDR2 sequences are LNHDA and SQIVND (reference sequence).

The J gene is TRBJ2-5, the V gene TRBV29-1, with D perhaps matching TRBD1 (6 bases). V shed 6 bases and J shed 5 bases, with 13 bases lying between them. Germline V lookup: CDR1 SQVTM, CDR2 ANQGSEA. The CDR3 runs to 12 residues. CDR3 amino acids: CSVGGPGETQYF. The CDR3 DNA reads as TGCAGCGTAGGGGGACCGGGGGAGACCCAGTACTTC.

This rearrangement joins TRBV28 to TRBJ2-7, with TRBD2 identical over 10 bases. J gave up 3 bases and V 6 bases, and 11 bases lay outside the gene matches. Germline V gene data show CDR1 as MDHEN and CDR2 as SYDVKM. This CDR3 comprises 16 residues. This CDR3 reads CASRPPWSSGSYEQYF. The CDR3 DNA reads TGTGCCAGCAGACCCCCCTGGTCTAGCGGGAGCTACGAGCAGTACTTC.

The chain recombines TRBV4-2 with TRBJ1-2; 9 bases line up with TRBD1. The J segment lost 7 bases and the V segment lost 0 bases, leaving 6 bases of the junction unmatched. The germline V gene encodes CDR1 LGHNA and CDR2 YNFKEQ. This CDR3 is built from 15 residues. The CDR3 spells CASSQDGTGYGGYTF. Written as DNA, the CDR3 is TGTGCCAGCAGCCAAGACGGGACAGGGTATGGTGGCTACACCTTC.

This sequence joins TRBV28 and TRBJ2-1; 7 bases align to TRBD2. Germline CDR1 MDHEN, CDR2 SYDVKM. V was pared by 3 bases and J by 2 bases, with 4 bases of the junction left unmatched. This CDR3 spans 15 amino acids. The CDR3 coding sequence is TGTGCCAGCAGTTTGACTAGCCTACCCTACAATGAGCAGTTCTTC. Translation gives CASSLTSLPYNEQFF.

The chain links TRBV11-1 to TRBJ2-7; 7 bases are a match to TRBD1. Trimming cost V 5 bases and J 6 bases; bases outside gene matches: 13. From germline, CDR1 is SGHAT and CDR2 FQDESV (reference sequence). The CDR3 loop spans 15 amino acids. In nucleotides, the CDR3 is TGTGCCAGCAGCCCGGGACAGCCCGGTTTAGGCGAGCAGTACTTC. This sequence encodes CASSPGQPGLGEQYF.

This chain connects TRBV4-2 to TRBJ2-2; 8 bases match TRBD2. The CDR3 extends over 18 amino acids. J gave up 2 bases and V 2 bases, and 10 bases lay outside the gene matches. Germline CDR1 and CDR2: LGHNA and YNFKEQ. The CDR3 region has the DNA TGTGCCAGCAGCCAAAAGGTAGCGGGACCTCTTAACACCGGGGAGCTGTTTTTT. This sequence encodes CASSQKVAGPLNTGELFF.

The chain employs TRBV9 and TRBJ2-7; 10 bases map to TRBD1. CDR3 length: 15 amino acids. Germline V CDR1 and CDR2: SGDLS, YYNGEE. V lost 6 bases and J lost 4; bases outside the gene matches: 10. The DNA of the CDR3 is TGTGCCAGCACCGAACCCGGGACAGGGGATTACGAGCAGTACGTC. This codes for CASTEPGTGDYEQYV.

The chain links TRBV19 to TRBJ1-5; TRBD1 is a possible D gene (6 bases). Germline V gene sequence: CDR1 LNHDA, CDR2 SQIVND (reference sequence). The CDR3 spans 15 residues. V dropped 3 bases and J dropped 5 bases, with 14 bases sitting between them. As DNA, the CDR3 is TGTGCCAGTAGTATGGGGACACGGGAGGATCAGCCCCAGCATTTT. This codes for CASSMGTREDQPQHF.

This clone was counted between two and nine times. The J gene is TRBJ2-7, the V gene TRBV5-1, with 14 bases lining up with TRBD2. Germline assignment: CDR1 SGHRS and CDR2 YFSETQ. With V trimmed by 4 bases and J by 9 bases, 9 bases remained unmatched. This CDR3 is built from 15 residues. CDR3: CASSPGLAGASGQYF. The CDR3 DNA is TGCGCCAGCAGCCCGGGACTAGCGGGAGCTAGTGGGCAGTACTTC.

This chain uses TRBV6-5 with TRBJ1-5, with D hard to call. Trimming removed 7 bases from V and 4 bases from J, with 11 bases in between. This CDR3 spans 13 amino acids. In germline, CDR1 is MNHEY, CDR2 SVGAGI. The CDR3 protein is CASNSPENQPQHF. CDR3 nucleotide sequence: TGTGCCAGCAATTCCCCGGAGAATCAGCCCCAGCATTTT.

The rearrangement joins TRBV18 to TRBJ2-7, with unresolved D. There are 16 residues in the CDR3. The germline V and J ends were trimmed by 2 bases and 4 bases, with 18 bases remaining between them. Germline V CDR1 and CDR2: KGHSH, LQKENI. CDR3 in DNA: TGTGCCAGCTCACCAGGGTCTGACCCACGACATTACGAGCAGTACGTC. It codes for CASSPGSDPRHYEQYV.

Here the CDR3 reads CASSYFGQGLGNTEAFF. The CDR3 nucleotides are TGTGCCAGCAGTTACTTCGGACAGGGGTTAGGGAACACTGAAGCTTTCTTT. The chain carries TRBV6-2 or TRBV6-3 and TRBJ1-1; 9 nucleotides align to TRBD1. The CDR3 contains 17 residues. CDR1 and CDR2 from the germline V gene are MNHEY and SVGEGT. Losses at the gene ends were 1 base for V and 1 base for J; bases not matched to a gene: 7.

The chain recombines TRBV7-2 with TRBJ1-6; a possible D gene is TRBD1 (6 bases). The CDR3 runs to 16 residues. Germline V gives CDR1 SGHTA, CDR2 FQGNSA. V was cut by 2 bases and J by 7 bases, with 15 bases left in between. Here the CDR3 reads CASSLHSTGRNSPLHF. The CDR3 nucleotides read TGTGCCAGCAGCTTACACTCGACAGGACGAAATTCACCCCTCCACTTT.

This clone showed up just a few times. This chain connects TRBV12-3 or TRBV12-4 to TRBJ1-1; 7 bases map to TRBD1. The CDR3 is made up of 13 amino acids. V was clipped by 5 bases and J by 1 base; unmatched bases: 1. DNA for the CDR3: TGTGCCAGCAGTCAGGGGGGGAACACTGAAGCTTTCTTT. Translation: CASSQGGNTEAFF.

The CDR3 DNA reads TGTGCCAGCAGCCGCCAGACAGGTAATCAGCCCCAGCATTTT. Translating it yields CASSRQTGNQPQHF. This chain connects TRBV6-5 to TRBJ1-5; the D gene is possibly TRBD1 (6 bases). Deletions cut 6 bases from V and 4 bases from J, with 13 bases between. From germline, CDR1 is MNHEY and CDR2 SVGAGI. This CDR3 is built from 14 residues.

This clone appeared a few times. The gene calls are TRBV28 and TRBJ1-3; no clear D. The CDR3 has 15 amino acids. V gave up 2 bases and J gave up 4 bases, with 12 bases separating them. Per germline, CDR1 MDHEN and CDR2 SYDVKM. CDR3 residues: CASSLEDAGGNTIYF. The DNA for the CDR3 is TGTGCCAGCAGTTTAGAGGACGCGGGCGGAAACACCATATATTTT.

The chain has TRBV10-3 and TRBJ2-1, with 15 bases aligning to TRBD2. CDR1 is ENHRY and CDR2 is SYGVKD in the germline V gene. The CDR3 spans 16 residues. Trimming at V came to 7 bases and at J to 8 bases, leaving 9 bases not matched to a gene. CDR3 sequence: CAIKGTSGGNLDEQFF. The CDR3 nucleotides read TGTGCCATCAAAGGGACTAGCGGGGGGAACTTAGATGAGCAGTTCTTC.

This chain joins TRBV29-1 and TRBJ1-4; unclear D gene. In germline, CDR1 is SQVTM, CDR2 ANQGSEA. This CDR3 is built from 17 residues. The ends were cut back, 1 base at V and 8 bases at J, with 23 bases in the middle. DNA of the CDR3: TGCAGCGTTGAAGTTGCTTCCGAGGTGAAGACGAACGAAAAACTGTTTTTT. Its translation is CSVEVASEVKTNEKLFF.

Note on this clone: Other nucleotide sequences from this sample produce the same CDR3. The rearrangement joins TRBV7-2 to TRBJ2-7; no clear D. The germline CDR1 and CDR2 sequences are SGHTA and FQGNSA. The CDR3 sequence is 11 residues long. V lost 3 bases and J 4 bases, leaving 4 bases between the germline ends. The CDR3 here is CASSFEYEQYF. As DNA, the CDR3 is TGTGCCAGCAGCTTTGAGTACGAGCAGTACTTC. Full variable domain (rest looked up from reference TRBV7-2 and TRBJ2-7): GAGVSQSPSNKVTEKGKDVELRCDPISGHTALYWYRQSLGQGLEFLIYFQGNSAPDKSGLPSDRFSAERTGGSVSTLTIQRTQQEDSAVYLCASSFEYEQYFGPGTRLTVT.

The genes are TRBV9 and TRBJ2-1, with 7 bases that match TRBD1. Germline-derived CDR1 and CDR2 are SGDLS and YYNGEE. V was pared by 3 bases and J by 7 bases, with 13 bases of the junction left unmatched. This CDR3 region has 16 residues. CDR3 sequence: CASSARQGFFDNEQFF. Here the CDR3 DNA reads TGTGCCAGCAGCGCTCGACAGGGATTTTTCGATAATGAGCAGTTCTTC.

This clone has more than one count but fewer than ten. CDR3 residues: CASSLVGAWGYTF. The DNA for the CDR3 is TGTGCCAGCAGTTTAGTCGGAGCATGGGGCTACACCTTC. The chain links TRBV28 to TRBJ1-2; no reliable D call. Germline lookup yields CDR1 MDHEN and CDR2 SYDVKM. Trimming pared 2 bases from V and 8 bases from J, leaving 12 bases between. The CDR3 totals 13 residues.

This clone was observed a single time. The chain joins TRBV19 to TRBJ2-3; 9 bases fit TRBD1. The CDR3 length is 15 residues. The ends lost 5 bases at V and 1 base at J; junction bases unmatched: 4. Germline values: CDR1 LNHDA, CDR2 SQIVND (reference sequence). The CDR3 reads CASSPRTGGTDTQYF. The CDR3, as DNA: TGTGCCAGTAGTCCAAGGACAGGGGGCACAGATACGCAGTATTTT.

The chain combines TRBV4-3 with TRBJ2-1; D unclear. The V gene lost 0 bases and the J gene lost 6 bases, with 9 bases spanning the gap. Germline-derived CDR1 and CDR2 are LGHNA and YSLEER. This CDR3 has 14 amino acids. CDR3 in amino acids: CASSQDTSRNEQFF. CDR3 nucleotides: TGCGCCAGCAGCCAAGATACAAGTCGCAATGAGCAGTTCTTC.

The chain carries TRBV30 and TRBJ2-5; 10 bases map to TRBD1. This CDR3 spans 14 amino acids. Trimming took 5 bases from V and 5 from J; bases not matched to a gene: 8. The germline gives CDR1 GTSNPN, CDR2 SVGIG (reference sequence). The CDR3 region is CAWVTGGGGETQYF. The CDR3 DNA follows: TGTGCCTGGGTGACAGGGGGCGGTGGGGAGACCCAGTACTTC.